The T cell receptor beta chain under discussion was sequenced for a study of OX40 agonist ivuxolimab in advanced cancers. Study background: Subjects had a mean age of about 65 years, with a range of about 23 to 90; around 80% were male. Regarding the study as a whole: Among T cells, CD8+ cells averaged more expanded clones than CD4+ cells.

Notes on this clone: Its antigen remains unidentified.

Generated by immunoSEQ multiplex PCR, the TCRdb table keeps only in-frame clones and is missing some. The sample includes about 59,000 clones, 85% to 90% of them seen just once. This sequence originates from an adult with an advanced solid tumor such as melanoma, head and neck, liver or kidney cancer. Material: CD4+ or CD8+ T cells sorted from blood, obtained in a trial of the OX40 agonist ivuxolimab.

This CDR3 reads CASSPKAGDRETQYF. In DNA, the CDR3 is TGTGCCAGCTCACCCAAGGCCGGGGATCGGGAGACCCAGTACTTC. The genes are TRBV18 and TRBJ2-5, with a tentative D call TRBD2 (5 bases). The CDR3 runs 15 residues. CDR1 is KGHSH, CDR2 LQKENI, per germline. Trimming left V 3 bases short and J 5 bases short, with 16 bases between. Variable domain in full (rest from reference TRBV18 and TRBJ2-5): NAGVMQNPRHLVRRRGQEARLRCSPMKGHSHVYWYRQLPEEGLKFMVYLQKENIIDESGMPKERFSAEFPKEGPSILRIQQVVRGDSAAYFCASSPKAGDRETQYFGPGTRLLVL.